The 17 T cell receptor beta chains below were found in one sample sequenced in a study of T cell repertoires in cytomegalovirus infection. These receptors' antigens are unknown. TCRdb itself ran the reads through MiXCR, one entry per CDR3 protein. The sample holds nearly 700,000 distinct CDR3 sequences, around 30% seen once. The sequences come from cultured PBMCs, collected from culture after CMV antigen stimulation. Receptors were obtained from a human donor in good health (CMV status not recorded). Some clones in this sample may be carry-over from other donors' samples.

CDR3 residues: CASSSQRASTDTQYF. The DNA for the CDR3 is TGTGCCAGCAGTTCCCAGCGGGCTAGCACAGATACGCAGTATTTT. The chain recombines TRBV6-6 with TRBJ2-3; the D gene is possibly TRBD2 (6 bases). Looked up from germline, CDR1 is MNHNY and CDR2 is SVGAGI (reference sequence). V was pared by 4 bases and J by 0 bases, with 11 bases between. The CDR3 runs to 15 residues.

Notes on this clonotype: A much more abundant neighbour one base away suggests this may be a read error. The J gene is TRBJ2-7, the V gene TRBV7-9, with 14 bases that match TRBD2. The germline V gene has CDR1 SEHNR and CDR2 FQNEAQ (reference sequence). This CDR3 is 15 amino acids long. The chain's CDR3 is CVSSWTSGRSYEQYF. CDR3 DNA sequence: TGTGTCAGCAGCTGGACTAGCGGGAGGTCCTACGAGCAGTACTTC. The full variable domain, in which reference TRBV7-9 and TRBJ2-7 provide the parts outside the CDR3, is DTGVSQNPRHKITKRGQNVTFRCDPISEHNRLYWYRQTLGQGPEFLTYFQNEAQLEKSRLLSDRFSAERPKGSFSTLEIQRTEQGDSAMYLCVSSWTSGRSYEQYFGPGTRLTVT.

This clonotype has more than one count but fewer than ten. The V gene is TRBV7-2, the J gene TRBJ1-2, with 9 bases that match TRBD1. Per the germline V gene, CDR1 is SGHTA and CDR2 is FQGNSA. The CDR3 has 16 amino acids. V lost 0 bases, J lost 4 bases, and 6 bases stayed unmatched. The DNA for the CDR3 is TGTGCCAGCAGCTTAGCGGGGGGACAGGGCTCCTATGGCTACACCTTC. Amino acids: CASSLAGGQGSYGYTF.

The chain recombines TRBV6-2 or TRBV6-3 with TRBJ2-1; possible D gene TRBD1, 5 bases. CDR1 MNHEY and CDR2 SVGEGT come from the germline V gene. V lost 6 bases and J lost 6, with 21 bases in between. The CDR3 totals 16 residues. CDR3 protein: CASSQFPQGASNEQFF. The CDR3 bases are TGTGCCAGCAGCCAATTTCCGCAAGGGGCGAGCAATGAGCAGTTCTTC.

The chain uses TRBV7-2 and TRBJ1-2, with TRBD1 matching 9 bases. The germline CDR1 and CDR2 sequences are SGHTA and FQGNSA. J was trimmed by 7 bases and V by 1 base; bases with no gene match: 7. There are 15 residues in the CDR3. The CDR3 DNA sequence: TGTGCCAGCAGCTTAGTGGGACAGGGTTTCGGTGGCTACACCTTC. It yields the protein CASSLVGQGFGGYTF.

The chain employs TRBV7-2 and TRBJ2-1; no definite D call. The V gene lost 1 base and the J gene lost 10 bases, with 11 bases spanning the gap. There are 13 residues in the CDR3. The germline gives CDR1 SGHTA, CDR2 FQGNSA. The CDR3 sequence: CASSLGRTPEQFF. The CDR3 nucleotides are TGTGCCAGCAGCTTAGGCCGAACCCCGGAGCAGTTCTTC.

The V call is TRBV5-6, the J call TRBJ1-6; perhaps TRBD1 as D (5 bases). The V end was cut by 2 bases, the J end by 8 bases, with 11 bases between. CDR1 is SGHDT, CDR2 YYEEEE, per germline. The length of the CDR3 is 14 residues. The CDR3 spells CASSFEGSYSPLHF. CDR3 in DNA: TGTGCCAGCAGCTTTGAGGGGTCCTATTCACCCCTCCACTTT.

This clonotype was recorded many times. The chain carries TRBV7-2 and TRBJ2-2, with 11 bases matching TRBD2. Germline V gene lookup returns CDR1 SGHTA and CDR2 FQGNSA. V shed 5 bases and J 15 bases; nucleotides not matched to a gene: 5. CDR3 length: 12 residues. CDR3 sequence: CASSPTSGRMFF. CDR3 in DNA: TGTGCCAGCAGCCCCACTAGCGGGAGAATGTTTTTT. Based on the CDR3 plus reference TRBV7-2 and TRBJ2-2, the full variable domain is GAGVSQSPSNKVTEKGKDVELRCDPISGHTALYWYRQSLGQGLEFLIYFQGNSAPDKSGLPSDRFSAERTGGSVSTLTIQRTQQEDSAVYLCASSPTSGRMFFGEGSRLTVL.

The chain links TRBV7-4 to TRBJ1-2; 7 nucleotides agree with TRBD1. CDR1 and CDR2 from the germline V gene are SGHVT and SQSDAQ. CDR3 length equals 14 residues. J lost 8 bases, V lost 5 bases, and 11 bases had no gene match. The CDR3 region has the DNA TGTGCCAGCAGCGCGCCCTTGACAGGGCGGGGCTACACCTTC. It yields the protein CASSAPLTGRGYTF. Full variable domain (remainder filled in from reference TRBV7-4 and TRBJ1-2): GAGVSQSPRYKVAKRGRDVALRCDSISGHVTLYWYRQTLGQGSEVLTYSQSDAQRDKSGRPSGRFSAERPERSVSTLKIQRTEQGDSAVYLCASSAPLTGRGYTFGSGTRLTVV.

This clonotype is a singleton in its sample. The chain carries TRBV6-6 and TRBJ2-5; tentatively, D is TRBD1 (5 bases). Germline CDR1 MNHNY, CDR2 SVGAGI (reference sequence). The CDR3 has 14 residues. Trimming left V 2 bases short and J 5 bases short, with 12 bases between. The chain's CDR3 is CASSYRRVSETQYF. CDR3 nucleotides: TGTGCCAGCAGTTACCGCAGGGTATCGGAGACCCAGTACTTC.

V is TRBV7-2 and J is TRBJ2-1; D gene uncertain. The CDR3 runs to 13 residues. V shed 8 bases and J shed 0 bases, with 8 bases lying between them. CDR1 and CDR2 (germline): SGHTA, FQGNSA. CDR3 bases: TGTGCCAGCTGGGTCAACTCCTACAATGAGCAGTTCTTC. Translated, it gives CASWVNSYNEQFF.

CDR3 loop: CASSHERGQGSDTQYF. CDR3 bases: TGTGCCAGCAGCCACGAGAGGGGACAGGGTTCAGATACGCAGTATTTT. J is TRBJ2-3 and V is TRBV7-2; 9 bases are a match to TRBD1. After removal of 5 bases from V and 4 bases from J, the junction contained 10 bases not matched to a gene. Germline-derived CDR1 and CDR2 are SGHTA and FQGNSA. CDR3 size: 16 residues.

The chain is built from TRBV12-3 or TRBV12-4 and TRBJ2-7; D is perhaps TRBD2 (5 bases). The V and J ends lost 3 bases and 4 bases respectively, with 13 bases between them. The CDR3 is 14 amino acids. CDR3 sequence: CASSFSSPGYEQYF. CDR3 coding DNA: TGTGCCAGCAGTTTTAGCTCCCCGGGGTACGAGCAGTACTTC.

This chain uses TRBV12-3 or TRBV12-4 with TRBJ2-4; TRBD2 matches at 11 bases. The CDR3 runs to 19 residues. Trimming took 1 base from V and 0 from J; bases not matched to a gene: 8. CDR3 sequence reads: CASSLGGLAAKKAKNIQYF. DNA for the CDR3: TGTGCCAGCAGTTTAGGGGGACTAGCGGCCAAGAAAGCCAAAAACATTCAGTACTTC.

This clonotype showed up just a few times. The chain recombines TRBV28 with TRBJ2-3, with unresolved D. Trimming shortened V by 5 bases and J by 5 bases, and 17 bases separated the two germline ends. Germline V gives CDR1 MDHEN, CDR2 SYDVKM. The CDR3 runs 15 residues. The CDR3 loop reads CASSTVTWAKDTQYF. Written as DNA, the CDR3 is TGTGCCAGCAGTACCGTAACCTGGGCGAAAGATACGCAGTATTTT.

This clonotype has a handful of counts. The CDR3 spells CASSPLVGYSGEQYF. In DNA form, the CDR3 reads TGTGCCAGCAGCCCGCTCGTGGGCTATTCGGGCGAGCAGTACTTC. The V gene is TRBV7-9, the J gene TRBJ2-7; unclear D gene. The CDR3 contains 15 residues. Germline V lookup: CDR1 SEHNR, CDR2 FQNEAQ (reference sequence). V lost 5 bases and J 6 bases, leaving 20 bases between the germline ends.

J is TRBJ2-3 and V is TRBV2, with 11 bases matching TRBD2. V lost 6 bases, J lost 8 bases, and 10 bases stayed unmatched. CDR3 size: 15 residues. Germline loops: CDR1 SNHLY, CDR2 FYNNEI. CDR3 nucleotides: TGTGCCAGCAGGAGAATAGCGGGGGGGCTAGGTACGCAGTATTTT. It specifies CASRRIAGGLGTQYF.